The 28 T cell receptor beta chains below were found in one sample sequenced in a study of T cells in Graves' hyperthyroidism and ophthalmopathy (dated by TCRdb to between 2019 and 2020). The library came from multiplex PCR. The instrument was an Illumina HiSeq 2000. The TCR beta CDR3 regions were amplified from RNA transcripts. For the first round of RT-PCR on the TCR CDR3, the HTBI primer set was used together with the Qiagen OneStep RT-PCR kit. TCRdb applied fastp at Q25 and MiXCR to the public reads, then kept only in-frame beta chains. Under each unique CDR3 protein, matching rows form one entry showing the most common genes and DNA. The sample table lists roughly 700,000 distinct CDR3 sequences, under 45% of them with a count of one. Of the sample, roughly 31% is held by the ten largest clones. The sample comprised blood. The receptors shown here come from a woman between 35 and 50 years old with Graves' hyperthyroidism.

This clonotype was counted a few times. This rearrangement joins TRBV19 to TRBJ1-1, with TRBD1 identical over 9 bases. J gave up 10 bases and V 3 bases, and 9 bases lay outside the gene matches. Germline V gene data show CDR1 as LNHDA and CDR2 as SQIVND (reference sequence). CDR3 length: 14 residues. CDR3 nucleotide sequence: TGTGCCAGTAGTATCGGGACAGGGCAGGGAAGAGCTTTCTTT. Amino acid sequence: CASSIGTGQGRAFF.

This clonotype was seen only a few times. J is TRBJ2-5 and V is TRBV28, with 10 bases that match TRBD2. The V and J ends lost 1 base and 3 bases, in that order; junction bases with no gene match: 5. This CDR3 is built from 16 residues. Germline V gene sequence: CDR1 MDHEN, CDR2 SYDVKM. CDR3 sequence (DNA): TGTGCCAGCAGTTTATCAGTAGCGGGGGGTGAAGAGACCCAGTACTTC. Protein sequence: CASSLSVAGGEETQYF.

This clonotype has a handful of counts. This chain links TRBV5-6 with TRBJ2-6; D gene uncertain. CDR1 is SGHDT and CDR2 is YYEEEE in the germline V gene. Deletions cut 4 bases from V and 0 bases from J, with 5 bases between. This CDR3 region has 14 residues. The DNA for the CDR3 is TGTGCCAGCAGCATCAACTCTGGGGCCAACGTCCTGACTTTC. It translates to CASSINSGANVLTF.

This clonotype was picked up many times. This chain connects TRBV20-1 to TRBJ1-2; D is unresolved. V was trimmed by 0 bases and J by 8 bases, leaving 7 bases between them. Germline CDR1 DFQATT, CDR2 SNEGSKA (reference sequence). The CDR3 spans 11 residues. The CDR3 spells CSARDRLGYTF. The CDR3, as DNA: TGCAGTGCTAGAGACAGGCTCGGCTACACCTTC.

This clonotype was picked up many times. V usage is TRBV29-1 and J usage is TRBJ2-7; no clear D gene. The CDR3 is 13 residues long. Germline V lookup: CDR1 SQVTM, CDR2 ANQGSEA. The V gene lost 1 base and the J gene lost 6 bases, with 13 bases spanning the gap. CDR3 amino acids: CSVEVGVMGEQYF. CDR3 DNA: TGCAGCGTTGAAGTAGGCGTTATGGGCGAGCAGTACTTC.

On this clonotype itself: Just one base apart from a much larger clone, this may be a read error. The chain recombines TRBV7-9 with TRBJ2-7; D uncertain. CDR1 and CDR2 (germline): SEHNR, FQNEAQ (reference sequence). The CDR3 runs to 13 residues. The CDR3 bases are TGTGTCAGCACGACGGGTCAAGAAAACGAGCAGTACTTC. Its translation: CVSTTGQENEQYF.

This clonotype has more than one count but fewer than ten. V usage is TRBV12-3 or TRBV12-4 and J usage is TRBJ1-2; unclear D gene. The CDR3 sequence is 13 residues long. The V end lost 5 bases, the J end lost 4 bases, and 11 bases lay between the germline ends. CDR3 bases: TGTGCCAGCAGTCCGATGACGGTCTATGGCTACACCTTC. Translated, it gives CASSPMTVYGYTF.

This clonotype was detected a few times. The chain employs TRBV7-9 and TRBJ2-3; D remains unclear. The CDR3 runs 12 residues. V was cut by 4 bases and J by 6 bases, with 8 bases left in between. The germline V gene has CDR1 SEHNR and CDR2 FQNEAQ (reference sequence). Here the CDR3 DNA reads TGTGCCAGCAGCTCGTCGGCGGATACGCAGTATTTT. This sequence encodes CASSSSADTQYF.

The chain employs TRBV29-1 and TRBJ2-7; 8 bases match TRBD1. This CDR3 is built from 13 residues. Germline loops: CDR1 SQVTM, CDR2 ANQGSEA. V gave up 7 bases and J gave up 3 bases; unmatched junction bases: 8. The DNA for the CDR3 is TGCAGCGCTAGGACAGGGTCCCACTACGAGCAGTACTTC. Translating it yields CSARTGSHYEQYF.

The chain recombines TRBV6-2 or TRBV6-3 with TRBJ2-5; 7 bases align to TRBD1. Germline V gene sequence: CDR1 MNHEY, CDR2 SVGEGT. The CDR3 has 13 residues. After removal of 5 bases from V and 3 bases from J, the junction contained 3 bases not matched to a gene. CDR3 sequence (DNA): TGTGCCAGCAGTGACAGGGCCGAAGAGACCCAGTACTTC. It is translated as CASSDRAEETQYF.

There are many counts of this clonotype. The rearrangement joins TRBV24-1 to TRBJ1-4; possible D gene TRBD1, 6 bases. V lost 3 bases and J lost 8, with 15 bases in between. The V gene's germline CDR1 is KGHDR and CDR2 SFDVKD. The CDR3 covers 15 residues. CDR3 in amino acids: CATSDTKTGDEKLFF. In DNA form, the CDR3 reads TGTGCCACCAGTGATACCAAGACAGGAGACGAAAAACTGTTTTTT.

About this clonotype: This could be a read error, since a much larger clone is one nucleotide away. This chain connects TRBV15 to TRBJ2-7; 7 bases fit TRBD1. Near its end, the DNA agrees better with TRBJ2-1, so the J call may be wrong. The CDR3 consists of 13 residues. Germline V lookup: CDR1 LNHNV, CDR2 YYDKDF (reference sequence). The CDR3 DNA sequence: TGTGCCACCAGCAAGACAGGGCCCGACGAGCAGTTCTTC. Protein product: CATSKTGPDEQFF.

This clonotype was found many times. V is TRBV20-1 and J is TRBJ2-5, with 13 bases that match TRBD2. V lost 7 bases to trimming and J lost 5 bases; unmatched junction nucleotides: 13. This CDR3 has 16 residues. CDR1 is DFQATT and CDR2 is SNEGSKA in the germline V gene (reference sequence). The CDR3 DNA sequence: TGCAGTGTCAAAGGGACTAGCGGGATCCGTCGGGAGACCCAGTACTTC. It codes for CSVKGTSGIRRETQYF.

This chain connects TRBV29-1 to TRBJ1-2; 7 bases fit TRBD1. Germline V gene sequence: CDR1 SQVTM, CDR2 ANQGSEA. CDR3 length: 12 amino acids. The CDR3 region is CSYWRGREGYTF. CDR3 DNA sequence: TGCAGTTACTGGAGGGGGCGCGAAGGCTACACCTTC. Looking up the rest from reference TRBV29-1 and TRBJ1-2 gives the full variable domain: SAVISQKPSRDICQRGTSLTIQCQVDSQVTMMFWYRQQPGQSLTLIATANQGSEATYESGFVIDKFPISRPNLTFSTLTVSNMSPEDSSIYLCSYWRGREGYTFGSGTRLTVV.

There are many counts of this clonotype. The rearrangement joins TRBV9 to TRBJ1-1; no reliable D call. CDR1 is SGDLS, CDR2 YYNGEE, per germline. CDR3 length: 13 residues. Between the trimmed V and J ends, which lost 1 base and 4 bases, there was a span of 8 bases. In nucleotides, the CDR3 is TGTGCCAGCAGCGTAATAGGAGGCACTGAAGCTTTCTTT. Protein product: CASSVIGGTEAFF.

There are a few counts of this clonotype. CDR3 region: CASSDGGTLTGELFF. As DNA, the CDR3 is TGTGCCAGCAGTGATGGGGGGACACTGACCGGGGAGCTGTTTTTT. The V call is TRBV2, the J call TRBJ2-2; tentatively, D is TRBD1 or TRBD2 (6 bases each). This CDR3 comprises 15 residues. The V end was cut by 3 bases, the J end by 5 bases, with 13 bases between. Germline V lookup: CDR1 SNHLY, CDR2 FYNNEI.

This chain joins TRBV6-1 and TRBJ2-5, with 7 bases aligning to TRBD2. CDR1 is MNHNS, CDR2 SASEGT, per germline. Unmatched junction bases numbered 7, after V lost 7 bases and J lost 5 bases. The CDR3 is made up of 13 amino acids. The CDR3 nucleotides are TGTGCCAGCACGACTAGCCATTCGGAGACCCAGTACTTC. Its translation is CASTTSHSETQYF.

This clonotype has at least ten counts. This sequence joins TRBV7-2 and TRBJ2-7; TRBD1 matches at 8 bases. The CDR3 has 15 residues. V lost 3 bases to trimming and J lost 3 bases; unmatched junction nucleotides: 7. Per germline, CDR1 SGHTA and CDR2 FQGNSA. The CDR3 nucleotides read TGTGCCAGCAGCTTTCTAAGGACAGGGAGCTACGAGCAGTACTTC. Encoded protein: CASSFLRTGSYEQYF.

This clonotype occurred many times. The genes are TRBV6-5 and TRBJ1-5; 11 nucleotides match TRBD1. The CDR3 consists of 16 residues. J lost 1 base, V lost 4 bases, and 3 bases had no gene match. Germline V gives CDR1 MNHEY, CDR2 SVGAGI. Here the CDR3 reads CASSSGQGGSNQPQHF. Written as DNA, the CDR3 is TGTGCCAGCAGTTCGGGACAGGGGGGAAGCAATCAGCCCCAGCATTTT.

The CDR3 DNA reads TGTGCCAGTAGTATTACAGGTTGGGGGCAGCCCCAGCATTTT. Its translation is CASSITGWGQPQHF. The rearrangement joins TRBV19 to TRBJ1-5; D may be TRBD1 (5 bases). Germline assignment: CDR1 LNHDA and CDR2 SQIVND (reference sequence). This CDR3 spans 14 amino acids. V was pared by 3 bases and J by 7 bases, with 13 bases between.

CDR3 amino acids: CSPAVAGDNEKLFF. The CDR3 bases are TGCAGTCCCGCTGTGGCAGGGGATAATGAAAAACTGTTTTTT. The J gene is TRBJ1-4, the V gene TRBV20-1; tentative D call: TRBD1 (6 bases). V was shortened by 8 bases and J by 4 bases, with 17 bases between the two germline ends. Germline CDR1 is DFQATT and CDR2 is SNEGSKA (reference sequence). This CDR3 comprises 14 residues.

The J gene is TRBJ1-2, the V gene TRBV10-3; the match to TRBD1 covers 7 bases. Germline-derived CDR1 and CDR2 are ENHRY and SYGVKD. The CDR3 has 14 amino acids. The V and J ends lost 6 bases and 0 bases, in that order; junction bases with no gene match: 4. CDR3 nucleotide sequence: TGTGCCATCAGCCGGGACAGTACTAACTATGGCTACACCTTC. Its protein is CAISRDSTNYGYTF.

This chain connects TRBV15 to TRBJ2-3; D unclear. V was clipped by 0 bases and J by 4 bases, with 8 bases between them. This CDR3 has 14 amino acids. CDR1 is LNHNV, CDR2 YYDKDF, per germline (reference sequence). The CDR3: CATSRDVTADTQYF. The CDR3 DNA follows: TGTGCCACCAGCAGAGATGTAACTGCAGATACGCAGTATTTT. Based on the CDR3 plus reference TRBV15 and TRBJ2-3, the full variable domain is DAMVIQNPRYQVTQFGKPVTLSCSQTLNHNVMYWYQQKSSQAPKLLFHYYDKDFNNEADTPDNFQSRRPNTSFCFLDIRSPGLGDTAMYLCATSRDVTADTQYFGPGTRLTVL.

The CDR3 sequence is CASSFRRGTGELFF. Here the CDR3 DNA reads TGTGCCAGCAGCTTCCGCAGGGGAACCGGGGAGCTGTTTTTT. The V and J genes are TRBV11-3 and TRBJ2-2; maybe TRBD1 (6 bases). V was cut by 3 bases and J by 5 bases, with 10 bases left in between. Germline CDR1 SGHNT, CDR2 YENEEA. This CDR3 has 14 amino acids. Drawing the rest from reference TRBV11-3 and TRBJ2-2, the complete variable domain is EAGVVQSPRYKIIEKKQPVAFWCNPISGHNTLYWYLQNLGQGPELLIRYENEEAVDDSQLPKDRFSAERLKGVDSTLKIQPAELGDSAVYLCASSFRRGTGELFFGEGSRLTVL.

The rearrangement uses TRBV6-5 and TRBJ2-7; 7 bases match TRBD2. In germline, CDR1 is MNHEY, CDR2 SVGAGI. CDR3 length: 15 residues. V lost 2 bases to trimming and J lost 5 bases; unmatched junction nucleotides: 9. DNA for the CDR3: TGTGCCAGCAGTTACAATCTCGGGGGGACCCACGAGCAGTACTTC. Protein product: CASSYNLGGTHEQYF.

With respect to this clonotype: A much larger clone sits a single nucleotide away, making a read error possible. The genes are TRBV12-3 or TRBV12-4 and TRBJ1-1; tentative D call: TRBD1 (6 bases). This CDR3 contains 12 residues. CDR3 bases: TGTGCCAGCAGCCCCGGGACAACTGAAGCTTCCTTT. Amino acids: CASSPGTTEASF.

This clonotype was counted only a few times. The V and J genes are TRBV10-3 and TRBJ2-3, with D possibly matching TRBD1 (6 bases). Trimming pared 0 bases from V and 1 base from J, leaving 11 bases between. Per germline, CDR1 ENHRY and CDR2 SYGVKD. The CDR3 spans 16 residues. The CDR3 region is CAISESRGTGTDTQYF. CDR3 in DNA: TGTGCCATCAGTGAGTCGAGGGGGACCGGCACAGATACGCAGTATTTT.

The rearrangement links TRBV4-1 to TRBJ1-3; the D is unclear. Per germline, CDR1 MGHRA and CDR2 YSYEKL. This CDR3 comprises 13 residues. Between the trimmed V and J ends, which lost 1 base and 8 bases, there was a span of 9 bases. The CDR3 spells CASSQVEGYTIYF. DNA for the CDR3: TGCGCCAGCAGCCAAGTAGAAGGGTACACCATATATTTT.